These 23 T cell receptor beta chains originate from one sample sequenced in a study of T-cell memory formation after mild COVID-19. TCRdb recomputed calls from the 5' RACE reads with MiXCR, one row per CDR3 protein. The data show over 45,000 distinct CDR3 sequences, with 9.3% seen just once and 10% to 15% held by the top ten. Source material: PBMCs or a T cell subset sorted from them (not recorded which). The receptors here all came from an adult woman who had mild COVID-19 (a few samples of this study predate the infection). Cell type and time point are not known.

This clonotype was detected a few times. J is TRBJ2-1 and V is TRBV2, with 7 positions matching TRBD1. The CDR3 extends over 13 amino acids. Germline CDR1 and CDR2: SNHLY and FYNNEI. V lost 5 bases and J lost 7; bases outside the gene matches: 5. The CDR3 is CASSRQGRNEQFF. CDR3 DNA sequence: TGTGCCAGCAGTAGACAGGGTAGAAATGAGCAGTTCTTC.

The sample holds many counts of this clonotype. The chain joins TRBV7-2 to TRBJ2-1; TRBD1 matches 7 bases. CDR1 is SGHTA and CDR2 is FQGNSA in the germline V gene. V shed 6 bases and J 1 base; nucleotides not matched to a gene: 6. The CDR3 has 15 residues. The CDR3 here is CASRQTGQSYNEQFF. The CDR3 coding sequence is TGTGCCAGCAGACAAACGGGACAGTCCTACAATGAGCAGTTCTTC. Complete variable domain (other parts from reference TRBV7-2 and TRBJ2-1): GAGVSQSPSNKVTEKGKDVELRCDPISGHTALYWYRQSLGQGLEFLIYFQGNSAPDKSGLPSDRFSAERTGGSVSTLTIQRTQQEDSAVYLCASRQTGQSYNEQFFGPGTRLTVL.

This clonotype was seen a few times. CDR3 sequence reads: CASSRAIATSYNEQFF. The DNA for the CDR3 is TGTGCCAGCAGCCGTGCGATAGCGACCTCCTACAATGAGCAGTTCTTC. This chain connects TRBV11-2 to TRBJ2-1; possibly TRBD2 for D (5 bases). V lost 5 bases and J 0 bases, leaving 14 bases between the germline ends. The CDR3 has 16 amino acids. The V gene's germline CDR1 is SGHAT and CDR2 FQNNGV.

There are a few counts of this clonotype. The V call is TRBV11-2, the J call TRBJ2-2; TRBD2 matches 8 bases. The CDR3 consists of 14 residues. V shed 7 bases, J shed 1 base, and the junction held 2 bases outside the gene matches. CDR1 is SGHAT, CDR2 FQNNGV, per germline. DNA for the CDR3: TGTGCCAGCAAGCGGGAGTTGAACACCGGGGAGCTGTTTTTT. It codes for CASKRELNTGELFF. The full variable domain, completed using reference TRBV11-2 and TRBJ2-2, is EAGVAQSPRYKIIEKRQSVAFWCNPISGHATLYWYQQILGQGPKLLIQFQNNGVVDDSQLPKDRFSAERLKGVDSTLKIQPAKLEDSAVYLCASKRELNTGELFFGEGSRLTVL.

This clonotype was observed a few times. V usage is TRBV9 and J usage is TRBJ2-1, with D tentatively TRBD2 (5 bases). The CDR3 totals 12 residues. The V end was cut by 3 bases, the J end by 10 bases, with 11 bases between. The germline CDR1 and CDR2 sequences are SGDLS and YYNGEE. CDR3 residues: CASSGGHPEQFF. CDR3 sequence (DNA): TGTGCCAGCAGCGGCGGGCACCCAGAGCAGTTCTTC.

The gene calls are TRBV20-1 and TRBJ1-6; D unresolved. The CDR3 contains 15 residues. The V and J ends lost 7 bases and 2 bases respectively, with 15 bases between them. Germline V gives CDR1 DFQATT, CDR2 SNEGSKA (reference sequence). The CDR3 coding sequence is TGCAGTGGAGGGAAGGGATTGGCCTATAATTCACCCCTCCACTTT. This encodes CSGGKGLAYNSPLHF.

The chain employs TRBV7-9 and TRBJ2-1; 9 bases match TRBD2. V dropped 10 bases and J dropped 8; count of bases not matched to a gene: 12. The CDR3 loop spans 14 amino acids. The germline V gene has CDR1 SEHNR and CDR2 FQNEAQ (reference sequence). The CDR3 spells CATKALAGLDEQFF. The CDR3 region has the DNA TGTGCCACCAAAGCCCTAGCGGGATTGGATGAGCAGTTCTTC.

At least ten counts were recorded for this clonotype. J is TRBJ2-3 and V is TRBV20-1; no clear D. The length of the CDR3 is 12 residues. V shed 3 bases and J shed 6 bases, with 10 bases lying between them. Germline CDR1 and CDR2: DFQATT and SNEGSKA (reference sequence). CDR3 sequence (DNA): TGCAGTGCTAGTTATGGAGCGGATACGCAGTATTTT. As protein: CSASYGADTQYF.

The CDR3, as DNA: TGTGCCAGCAGCACACGGAGCGGGGGCTACACCTTC. Translation gives CASSTRSGGYTF. The chain couples TRBV6-6 to TRBJ1-2; D unclear. The CDR3 loop spans 12 amino acids. Trimming cost V 6 bases and J 8 bases, with 13 bases left between them. CDR1 and CDR2 from the germline V gene are MNHNY and SVGAGI (reference sequence).

This clonotype was detected only a few times. This chain connects TRBV29-1 to TRBJ1-2; tentatively, D is TRBD1 (6 bases). Trimming took 3 bases from V and 3 from J, leaving 8 bases between them. CDR3 size: 12 residues. Germline values: CDR1 SQVTM, CDR2 ANQGSEA. The DNA for the CDR3 is TGCAGCGTTGACAGGGGAGACTATGGCTACACCTTC. This translates into CSVDRGDYGYTF.

This clonotype appeared a few times. J is TRBJ2-1 and V is TRBV5-1, with TRBD2 identical over 8 bases. The CDR3 has 17 residues. The germline V gene encodes CDR1 SGHRS and CDR2 YFSETQ. Unmatched junction bases numbered 6, after V lost 0 bases and J lost 1 base. The CDR3 nucleotides are TGCGCCAGCAGCTTGGTTGCCAGCGGGGGTTCCTACAATGAGCAGTTCTTC. Translation: CASSLVASGGSYNEQFF.

The table lists this clonotype with many counts. V and J are TRBV19 and TRBJ1-2; D is uncertain. The V end lost 5 bases, the J end lost 0 bases, and 13 bases lay between the germline ends. The CDR3 runs to 15 residues. Looked up from germline, CDR1 is LNHDA and CDR2 is SQIVND (reference sequence). In DNA form, the CDR3 reads TGTGCCAGTAGTGAACGGCTGAGGACTAACTATGGCTACACCTTC. Translated: CASSERLRTNYGYTF.

The CDR3 loop reads CASSLDSSGNTIYF. The CDR3 bases are TGTGCCAGCAGCCTGGACAGCTCTGGAAACACCATATATTTT. The chain has TRBV6-1 and TRBJ1-3; maybe TRBD1 (6 bases). Germline V gene sequence: CDR1 MNHNS, CDR2 SASEGT. Trimming cost V 6 bases and J 0 bases, with 9 bases left between them. This CDR3 has 14 residues.

This clonotype was counted between two and nine times. V usage is TRBV9 and J usage is TRBJ2-1; D is perhaps TRBD2 (6 bases). Germline V gives CDR1 SGDLS, CDR2 YYNGEE. Trimming stripped 3 bases from V and 6 bases from J, with 16 bases between. This CDR3 contains 15 residues. CDR3 sequence reads: CASSGRGRGTNEQFF. The CDR3 bases are TGTGCCAGCAGCGGGAGGGGACGCGGCACCAATGAGCAGTTCTTC.

The table lists this clonotype with a few counts. V gene TRBV3-1 combines with J gene TRBJ2-7, with 9 bases identical to TRBD1. The CDR3 extends over 15 amino acids. Looked up from germline, CDR1 is LGHDT and CDR2 is YNNKEL (reference sequence). With 4 bases clipped from V and 3 bases from J, the junction kept 7 bases outside the gene matches. CDR3 bases: TGTGCCAGCAGCCTGCTAGGGACAGGGATCTACGAGCAGTACTTC. This encodes CASSLLGTGIYEQYF.

V and J are TRBV28 and TRBJ2-3; TRBD2 matches 7 bases. This CDR3 comprises 15 residues. The germline V gene encodes CDR1 MDHEN and CDR2 SYDVKM. Unmatched junction bases numbered 11, after V lost 5 bases and J lost 6 bases. The DNA of the CDR3 is TGTGCCAGCAGTACCTTGGGCGGGGGATCGGATACGCAGTATTTT. This translates into CASSTLGGGSDTQYF.

As DNA, the CDR3 is TGCGCCAGCAGCCAAGTACCGACTAGTCTGACTGAGCAGTTCTTC. Protein product: CASSQVPTSLTEQFF. The V gene is TRBV4-1, the J gene TRBJ2-1, with TRBD2 as a possible D gene (6 bases). CDR1 is MGHRA and CDR2 is YSYEKL in the germline V gene. This CDR3 comprises 15 residues. The ends were cut back, 1 base at V and 9 bases at J, with 16 bases in the middle.

This clonotype was seen many times. The chain combines TRBV9 with TRBJ2-2; 11 positions match TRBD2. Germline V lookup: CDR1 SGDLS, CDR2 YYNGEE. CDR3 size: 15 residues. J was trimmed by 6 bases and V by 4 bases; bases with no gene match: 5. This CDR3 is CASSIASGGSGELFF. CDR3 DNA: TGTGCCAGCAGCATCGCTAGCGGGGGGTCCGGGGAGCTGTTTTTT.

In its sample, this clonotype was seen many times. The J gene is TRBJ1-1, the V gene TRBV2; D remains ambiguous. Germline V gene sequence: CDR1 SNHLY, CDR2 FYNNEI. The CDR3 consists of 11 residues. Trimming removed 6 bases from V and 6 bases from J, with 8 bases in between. CDR3 residues: CASRASSEAFF. The CDR3 nucleotides read TGTGCCAGCAGGGCTTCGTCTGAAGCTTTCTTT.

This clonotype has more than one count but fewer than ten. This sequence joins TRBV15 and TRBJ2-1; 11 positions match TRBD2. The CDR3 has 17 amino acids. V was pared by 5 bases and J by 8 bases, with 14 bases of the junction left unmatched. Germline V gene lookup returns CDR1 LNHNV and CDR2 YYDKDF (reference sequence). The CDR3 DNA sequence: TGTGCCACCAGCGACGTAGCGGGAGGGCCCGTGGTCGATGAGCAGTTCTTC. Encoded protein: CATSDVAGGPVVDEQFF. Filled out from reference TRBV15 and TRBJ2-1, the complete variable domain reads DAMVIQNPRYQVTQFGKPVTLSCSQTLNHNVMYWYQQKSSQAPKLLFHYYDKDFNNEADTPDNFQSRRPNTSFCFLDIRSPGLGDTAMYLCATSDVAGGPVVDEQFFGPGTRLTVL.

This clonotype was counted ten times or more. The genes are TRBV6-5 and TRBJ2-7; 8 bases align to TRBD2. Germline V gene data show CDR1 as MNHEY and CDR2 as SVGAGI. V was clipped by 2 bases and J by 6 bases; unmatched bases: 6. The CDR3 is 14 amino acids. The CDR3 nucleotides are TGTGCCAGCAGTTACGGAGCGGGAGTCGCCGAGCAGTACTTC. Its protein is CASSYGAGVAEQYF.

This clonotype was recorded a few times. This chain connects TRBV14 to TRBJ2-1; D perhaps matches TRBD2 (5 bases). CDR3 size: 15 residues. Germline V lookup: CDR1 SGHDN, CDR2 FVKESK. Trimming cost V 3 bases and J 0 bases, with 9 bases left between them. This chain's CDR3 is CASSQDFSSYNEQFF. DNA for the CDR3: TGTGCCAGCAGCCAGGACTTCTCCTCCTACAATGAGCAGTTCTTC.

This clonotype was seen a handful of times. This rearrangement joins TRBV27 to TRBJ1-1; TRBD1 matches 9 bases. There are 15 residues in the CDR3. V lost 2 bases, J lost 3 bases, and 4 bases stayed unmatched. Looked up from germline, CDR1 is MNHEY and CDR2 is SMNVEV (reference sequence). The CDR3 is CASSLVGQGYTEAFF. Written as DNA, the CDR3 is TGTGCCAGCAGTTTAGTGGGACAGGGTTACACTGAAGCTTTCTTT.